The 7 T cell receptor beta chains given below trace back to one sample, sequenced in a study of vaccination effects on CD4 cells after COVID-19. The data were produced by immunoSEQ multiplex PCR, yet TCRdb's version contains in-frame clones alone and is incomplete. The data hold tens of thousands of clones, with over 70% observed a single time. Sequencing followed a ViraFEST assay step that expanded antigen-specific CD4+ T cells with viral peptide pools. Cells that had been cultured for 10 days were the source of isolated CD4+ T cells. Vaccinees lacked prior SARS-CoV-2 infection and tested negative for nucleocapsid antibodies. Antigens for these TCRs are unknown. The starting material was CD4+ T cells from PBMCs cultured with HCoV-OC43 spike peptides, obtained before COVID-19 vaccination. The sample's subset: HCoV-OC43 spike overlapping peptide pool stimulation. The receptors come from a human donor who received a COVID-19 vaccine.

The V gene is TRBV23-1, the J gene TRBJ2-3; 10 nucleotides agree with TRBD1. TRBV23-1 belongs to the ORF category, with a function that is uncertain. The CDR3 extends over 18 amino acids. The ends lost 2 bases at V and 1 base at J; junction bases unmatched: 9. CDR3 amino acids: CASSQDSDRGARTDTQYF. The CDR3 nucleotides are TGCGCCAGCAGTCAAGATTCGGACAGGGGGGCCCGCACAGATACGCAGTATTTT.

The chain employs TRBV3-1 (or the pseudogene TRBV3-2) and TRBJ2-5; a weak D match, TRBD2 (6 bases). The CDR3 is 15 residues long. Between the trimmed V and J ends, which lost 5 bases and 2 bases, there was a span of 15 bases. The germline CDR1 and CDR2 sequences are LGHDT and YNNKEL (reference sequence). The CDR3 loop is CASSSAGTGQETQYF. The CDR3 bases are TGTGCCAGCAGCAGCGCGGGGACGGGGCAAGAGACCCAGTACTTC.

This rearrangement joins TRBV19 to TRBJ1-2; 7 bases align to TRBD1. With V trimmed by 3 bases and J by 0 bases, 4 bases remained unmatched. The germline V gene has CDR1 LNHDA and CDR2 SQIVND (reference sequence). This CDR3 is built from 15 residues. The CDR3 coding sequence is TGTGCCAGTAGTATCTCCGGGACAGCTAACTATGGCTACACCTTC. It specifies CASSISGTANYGYTF. The entire variable domain, with the rest obtained from reference TRBV19 and TRBJ1-2, is as follows: DGGITQSPKYLFRKEGQNVTLSCEQNLNHDAMYWYRQDPGQGLRLIYYSQIVNDFQKGDIAEGYSVSREKKESFPLTVTSAQKNPTAFYLCASSISGTANYGYTFGSGTRLTVV.

V gene TRBV7-2 combines with J gene TRBJ1-3; D gene uncertain. Deletions cut 1 base from V and 2 bases from J, with 6 bases between. This CDR3 contains 14 residues. Looked up from germline, CDR1 is SGHTA and CDR2 is FQGNSA. The CDR3 is CASSLVVAGNTIYF. The CDR3 DNA is TGTGCCAGCAGCTTAGTGGTGGCTGGAAACACCATATATTTT.

This clone was observed once. The chain joins TRBV5-5 to TRBJ1-1; weak D call: TRBD1 (5 bases). Deletions cut 3 bases from V and 0 bases from J, with 12 bases between. This CDR3 is built from 15 residues. Germline loops: CDR1 SGHKS, CDR2 YYEKEE (reference sequence). CDR3 sequence: CASSSPGAMNTEAFF. Written as DNA, the CDR3 is TGTGCCAGCAGCTCCCCCGGGGCCATGAACACTGAAGCTTTCTTT.

The chain employs TRBV3-1 (or the pseudogene TRBV3-2) and TRBJ1-5; perhaps TRBD1 as D (5 bases). The CDR3 sequence is 15 residues long. Trimming took off 0 bases at V and 4 bases at J, with 10 bases between the two ends. CDR1 and CDR2 (germline): LGHDT, YNNKEL (reference sequence). The DNA for the CDR3 is TGTGCCAGCAGCCAAGATCGGGGGGAAAATCAGCCCCAGCATTTT. Translating gives CASSQDRGENQPQHF.

V gene TRBV5-1 combines with J gene TRBJ1-2; D ambiguous. The V gene lost 1 base and the J gene lost 4 bases, with 11 bases spanning the gap. Germline V gives CDR1 SGHRS, CDR2 YFSETQ. The CDR3 has 14 amino acids. The CDR3, as DNA: TGCGCCAGCAGCTTGTCTTCAGGACCCTATGGCTACACCTTC. Translated: CASSLSSGPYGYTF.